A selection of T cell receptor beta chains follows, all from one sample in a study of vaccination effects on CD4 cells after COVID-19. Repertoires were generated with immunoSEQ multiplex PCR, while TCRdb's copy carries only in-frame clones and drops some. The sample includes 45,000 to 75,000 clones, 70% to 80% of them seen just once. Their antigens are not known. The sample here was CD4+ T cells from PBMCs cultured without peptide, taken before COVID-19 vaccination. The receptors shown here come from a human donor who received a COVID-19 vaccine. Each CDR3 is given with its conserved first and last residue. D genes are given only for firm matches. Only some rows state a clone size, as once, few, many or a class for expanded clones.

D	J	size	V	DNA	CDR3
TRBD1	TRBJ1-2	NA	TRBV6-5	TGTGCCAGCAGGAAAGGGGGCAACTATGGCTACACCTTC	CASRKGGNYGYTF
TRBD1	TRBJ2-1	NA	TRBV2	TGTGCCACCGCAGGGGGCTGGGGGAATGAGCAGTTCTTC	CATAGGWGNEQFF
NA	TRBJ2-3	NA	TRBV9	TGTGCCAGCAGCGTAACCGGGGCCTACACAGATACGCAGTATTTT	CASSVTGAYTDTQYF
NA	TRBJ1-2	NA	TRBV5-1	TGCGCCAGCAGCTCGTTAGGCCCCGGCTATGGCTACACCTTC	CASSSLGPGYGYTF
TRBD1	TRBJ1-1	NA	TRBV4-3	TGCGCCAGCAGCCAAGTTCCGAGACAGGGGGACAAGTTCTTT	CASSQVPRQGDKFF
TRBD1	TRBJ2-4	few	TRBV10-1	TGCGCCAGCAGTGAGGGACAGGGGCAAGCCAAAAACATTCAGTACTTC	CASSEGQGQAKNIQYF
NA	TRBJ2-1	NA	TRBV7-3	TGTGCCAGCAGCTTGACAGGAACCTACAATGAGCAGTTCTTC	CASSLTGTYNEQFF
NA	TRBJ2-4	NA	TRBV6-4	TGTGCCAGCAGTGACTCAAAGGTAGGGGCCAAAAACATTCAGTACTTC	CASSDSKVGAKNIQYF
NA	TRBJ2-3	NA	TRBV7-3	TGTGCCAGCAGCTTGCAAACAGTCACAGATACGCAGTATTTT	CASSLQTVTDTQYF
NA	TRBJ1-2	few	TRBV14	TGTGCCAGCAGCCCGTCAGGTGGCTATGGCTACACCTTC	CASSPSGGYGYTF
NA	TRBJ2-5	NA	TRBV18	TGTGCCAGCTCACCTATATCGGCTCCTGTGAAGACCCAGTACTTC	CASSPISAPVKTQYF
NA	TRBJ2-2	once	TRBV5-4	TGTGCCAGCAGCCTTCCCGACGGATGGAGGGCCGGGGAGCTGTTTTTT	CASSLPDGWRAGELFF
TRBD1	TRBJ2-5	NA	TRBV2	TGTGCCAGCAGTGATGCAACAGGGGGCGTGAAGACCCAGTACTTC	CASSDATGGVKTQYF